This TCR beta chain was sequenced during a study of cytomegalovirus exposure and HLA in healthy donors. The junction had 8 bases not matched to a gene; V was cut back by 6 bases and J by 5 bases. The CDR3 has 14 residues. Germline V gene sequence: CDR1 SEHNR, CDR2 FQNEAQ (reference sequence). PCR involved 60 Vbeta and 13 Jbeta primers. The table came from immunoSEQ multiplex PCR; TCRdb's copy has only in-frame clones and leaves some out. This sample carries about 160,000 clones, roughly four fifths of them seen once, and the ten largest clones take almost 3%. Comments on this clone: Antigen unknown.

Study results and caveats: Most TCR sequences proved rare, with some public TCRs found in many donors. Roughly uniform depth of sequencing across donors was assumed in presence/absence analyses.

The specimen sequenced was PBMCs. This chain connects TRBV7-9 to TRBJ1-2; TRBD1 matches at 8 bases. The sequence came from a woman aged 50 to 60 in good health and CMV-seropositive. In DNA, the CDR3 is TGTGCCAGCAGGCCCCAGGGGGCGTTGTATGGCTACACCTTC. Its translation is CASRPQGALYGYTF. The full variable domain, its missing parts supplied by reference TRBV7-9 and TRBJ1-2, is DTGVSQNPRHKITKRGQNVTFRCDPISEHNRLYWYRQTLGQGPEFLTYFQNEAQLEKSRLLSDRFSAERPKGSFSTLEIQRTEQGDSAMYLCASRPQGALYGYTFGSGTRLTVV.